The 17 T cell receptor beta chains reported below all come from one sample, sequenced in a study of CD8 T cells in ankylosing spondylitis. TCRdb processed the 5' RACE reads anew with MiXCR; each CDR3 protein has one entry. The sample contains just over 300,000 distinct CDR3 sequences, 20% of which appear only once. What was sequenced was blood, either unsorted or a sorted T cell fraction (not recorded which). These receptors all stem from a female donor with ankylosing spondylitis or in good health (not recorded which).

There are a few counts of this clonotype. This chain links TRBV28 with TRBJ2-5; D might be TRBD2 (6 bases). CDR1 and CDR2 from the germline V gene are MDHEN and SYDVKM. There are 14 residues in the CDR3. V was trimmed by 8 bases and J by 2 bases, leaving 15 bases between them. The CDR3 spells CASLASDFQETQYF. DNA of the CDR3: TGTGCCAGCCTGGCTAGCGACTTTCAAGAGACCCAGTACTTC.

In its sample, this clonotype was seen a few times. The CDR3 is CASKRSGRENEQFF. The DNA for the CDR3 is TGCGCCAGCAAGAGGAGCGGTAGGGAAAATGAGCAGTTCTTC. The gene calls are TRBV5-1 and TRBJ2-1; D perhaps matches TRBD2 (5 bases). The CDR3 is made up of 14 amino acids. Germline CDR1 and CDR2: SGHRS and YFSETQ. V gave up 6 bases and J gave up 7 bases, with 17 bases separating them.

This clonotype occurred a few times. The chain carries TRBV12-3 or TRBV12-4 and TRBJ2-1; 14 bases match TRBD2. The CDR3 is 17 amino acids. Trimming took 7 bases from V and 10 from J; bases not matched to a gene: 15. Here the CDR3 reads CASTASGTSGSVGEQFF. The CDR3 DNA reads TGTGCCAGCACCGCTTCGGGGACTAGCGGGAGTGTAGGAGAGCAGTTCTTC.

This clonotype was seen only a few times. This chain joins TRBV7-9 and TRBJ2-6, with D maybe TRBD2 (6 bases). CDR3 size: 17 residues. Germline lookup yields CDR1 SEHNR and CDR2 FQNEAQ (reference sequence). V lost 5 bases and J lost 0, with 14 bases in between. The CDR3 region is CASSGQSGDSGANVLTF. In DNA form, the CDR3 reads TGTGCCAGCAGCGGGCAGTCGGGGGACTCTGGGGCCAACGTCCTGACTTTC.

This clonotype was counted only a few times. The chain links TRBV21-1 to TRBJ2-7; TRBD1 was called by the table and not checked on the DNA. TRBV21-1 is classified as a pseudogene. The CDR3 spans 14 residues. CDR3 in DNA: TGTGCCAGCAGCAAGTGTACGGGACACTACGAGCAGTACTTC. This gives the protein CASSKCTGHYEQYF.

Only a few counts were recorded for this clonotype. The V gene is TRBV20-1, the J gene TRBJ2-7; D not resolved. Trimming left V 1 base short and J 2 bases short, with 6 bases between. The CDR3 consists of 12 residues. Per the germline V gene, CDR1 is DFQATT and CDR2 is SNEGSKA (reference sequence). CDR3 residues: CSARGRTYEQYF. In nucleotides, the CDR3 is TGCAGTGCTAGAGGACGGACCTACGAGCAGTACTTC.

In its sample, this clonotype was seen a few times. This sequence joins TRBV29-1 and TRBJ2-1; 9 bases map to TRBD2. CDR3 size: 16 residues. Germline trimming cut 5 bases from V and 0 bases from J; bases unmatched to any gene: 8. Per the germline V gene, CDR1 is SQVTM and CDR2 is ANQGSEA. The CDR3 coding sequence is TGCAGCGTTCTTAGCGGGAGTACGAGCTCCTACAATGAGCAGTTCTTC. Protein sequence: CSVLSGSTSSYNEQFF.

The CDR3: CSAKMTGRETQYF. CDR3 nucleotide sequence: TGCAGTGCTAAAATGACAGGGAGGGAGACCCAGTACTTC. The J gene is TRBJ2-5, the V gene TRBV20-1; tentative D call: TRBD1 (7 bases). CDR3 length: 13 amino acids. Between the trimmed V and J ends, which lost 4 bases and 5 bases, there was a span of 14 bases. CDR1 and CDR2 from the germline V gene are DFQATT and SNEGSKA (reference sequence).

The chain recombines TRBV6-2 or TRBV6-3 with TRBJ2-2; D gene ambiguous. V was shortened by 2 bases and J by 6 bases, with 7 bases between the two germline ends. The CDR3 covers 13 residues. The V gene's germline CDR1 is MNHEY and CDR2 SVGEGT. CDR3 DNA sequence: TGTGCCAGCAGTTACAGGCGGCCCGGGGAGCTGTTTTTT. Encoded protein: CASSYRRPGELFF.

This sequence joins TRBV3-1 and TRBJ2-7; the match to TRBD2 covers 10 bases. Trimming removed 1 base from V and 6 bases from J; junction bases left unmatched: 9. The CDR3 sequence is 16 residues long. The germline gives CDR1 LGHDT, CDR2 YNNKEL (reference sequence). CDR3: CASSQAASGSFLEQYF. The CDR3 DNA follows: TGTGCCAGCAGCCAAGCCGCTAGCGGGAGTTTTCTCGAGCAGTACTTC.

The table lists this clonotype with many counts. J is TRBJ2-2 and V is TRBV5-1, with D possibly being TRBD2 (5 bases). CDR3 length equals 16 residues. Looked up from germline, CDR1 is SGHRS and CDR2 is YFSETQ. Trimming shortened V by 4 bases and J by 3 bases, and 16 bases separated the two germline ends. The CDR3 nucleotides read TGCGCCAGCAGCCCCCCGGGTCAGGAGGACACCGGGGAGCTGTTTTTT. Its translation is CASSPPGQEDTGELFF. Drawing the rest from reference TRBV5-1 and TRBJ2-2, the complete variable domain is KAGVTQTPRYLIKTRGQQVTLSCSPISGHRSVSWYQQTPGQGLQFLFEYFSETQRNKGNFPGRFSGRQFSNSRSEMNVSTLELGDSALYLCASSPPGQEDTGELFFGEGSRLTVL.

This clonotype came up many times. The chain links TRBV27 to TRBJ2-2, with D possibly being TRBD1 or TRBD2 (6 bases each). Trimming removed 6 bases from V and 3 bases from J, with 11 bases in between. The CDR3 is made up of 14 amino acids. Germline V lookup: CDR1 MNHEY, CDR2 SMNVEV (reference sequence). The chain's CDR3 is CASRMRGDTGELFF. The CDR3 nucleotides are TGTGCCAGCAGAATGAGGGGGGACACCGGGGAGCTGTTTTTT.

The V and J genes are TRBV29-1 and TRBJ1-3; no reliable D call. CDR1 is SQVTM and CDR2 is ANQGSEA in the germline V gene. V dropped 6 bases and J dropped 3 bases, with 9 bases sitting between them. This CDR3 spans 12 amino acids. As DNA, the CDR3 is TGCAGCGTAGAGGGTTTTGGAAACACCATATATTTT. Amino acids: CSVEGFGNTIYF.

This sequence joins TRBV6-1 and TRBJ2-3, with unresolved D. V was clipped by 6 bases and J by 0 bases, with 13 bases between them. Germline CDR1 reads MNHNS; CDR2 reads SASEGT. The CDR3 sequence is 15 residues long. CDR3 DNA sequence: TGTGCCAGCAGCCTACGGACGGTTAGCACAGATACGCAGTATTTT. Amino acid sequence: CASSLRTVSTDTQYF.

This clonotype was recorded a few times. This chain uses TRBV10-3 with TRBJ1-1; D ambiguous. The CDR3 is 12 amino acids. Between the trimmed V and J ends, which lost 6 bases and 1 base, there was a span of 6 bases. Looked up from germline, CDR1 is ENHRY and CDR2 is SYGVKD. Here the CDR3 reads CAIRTPNTEAFF. The CDR3 DNA reads TGTGCCATCAGGACACCGAACACTGAAGCTTTCTTT.

The genes are TRBV20-1 and TRBJ2-7; 11 bases agree with TRBD2. CDR3 length equals 15 residues. V lost 0 bases to trimming and J lost 4 bases; unmatched junction nucleotides: 5. Germline V gives CDR1 DFQATT, CDR2 SNEGSKA (reference sequence). This CDR3 reads CSARDAASGRYEQYF. The DNA for the CDR3 is TGCAGTGCTAGAGACGCGGCTAGCGGGAGGTACGAGCAGTACTTC.

The V gene is TRBV5-1, the J gene TRBJ2-5; 8 positions match TRBD2. The germline V gene has CDR1 SGHRS and CDR2 YFSETQ. CDR3 length: 13 residues. J gave up 4 bases and V 3 bases, and 2 bases lay outside the gene matches. The CDR3 nucleotides read TGCGCCAGCAGCTGGACTAGCTCAGAGACCCAGTACTTC. Translation: CASSWTSSETQYF.